This TCR beta chain stems from a study of cytomegalovirus exposure and HLA in healthy donors. Trimming took 5 bases from V and 2 from J; bases not matched to a gene: 12. CDR3 length: 17 amino acids. Per the germline V gene, CDR1 is SGHNT and CDR2 is YYREEE (reference sequence). The study sampled nominally healthy donors, though unrecorded immune exposures were likely. The study ran its PCR with 60 Vbeta and 13 Jbeta primers. Measured with immunoSEQ multiplex PCR; TCRdb has only the in-frame clones, and not every one. Of about 99,000 clones in the sample, 70% to 85% were seen once. Sequenced sample: PBMCs. The sequence derives from a woman younger than 35 in good health and CMV-seropositive. The chain carries TRBV5-4 and TRBJ2-3; 9 nucleotides align to TRBD1. CDR3 DNA sequence: TGTGCCAGCAGTCCGCTCGGGACAGGGACCTTCACAGATACGCAGTATTTT. Amino acid sequence: CASSPLGTGTFTDTQYF.